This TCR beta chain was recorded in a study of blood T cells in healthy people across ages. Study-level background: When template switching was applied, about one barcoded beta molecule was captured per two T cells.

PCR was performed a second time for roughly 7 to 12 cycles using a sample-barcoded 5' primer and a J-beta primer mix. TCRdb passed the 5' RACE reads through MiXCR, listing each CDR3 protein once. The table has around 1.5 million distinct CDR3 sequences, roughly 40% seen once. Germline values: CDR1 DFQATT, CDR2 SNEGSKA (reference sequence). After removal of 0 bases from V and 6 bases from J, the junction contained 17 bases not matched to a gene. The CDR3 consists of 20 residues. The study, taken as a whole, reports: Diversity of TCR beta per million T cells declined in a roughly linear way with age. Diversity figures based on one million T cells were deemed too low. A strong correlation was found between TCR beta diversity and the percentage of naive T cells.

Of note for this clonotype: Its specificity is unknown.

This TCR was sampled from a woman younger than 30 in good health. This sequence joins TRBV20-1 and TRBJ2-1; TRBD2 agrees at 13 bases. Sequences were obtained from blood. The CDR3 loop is CSARDLGLAGSPNISNEQFF. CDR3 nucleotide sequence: TGCAGTGCTAGAGATTTGGGACTAGCGGGGTCACCCAATATATCCAATGAGCAGTTCTTC.